These 20 T cell receptor beta chains came from one sample sequenced in a study of cytomegalovirus exposure and HLA in healthy donors. In the PCR, 60 Vbeta and 13 Jbeta primers were used. Clones were sequenced by immunoSEQ multiplex PCR, and TCRdb holds only the in-frame ones, with some missing. The sample has tens of thousands of clones, roughly 85% seen once. Sequenced input: PBMCs. The receptors come from a young woman in good health and CMV-seronegative.

This clone was seen just once. This chain joins TRBV11-2 and TRBJ2-7; the D gene is possibly TRBD2 (6 bases). The germline gives CDR1 SGHAT, CDR2 FQNNGV. The CDR3 totals 16 residues. The germline V and J ends were trimmed by 5 bases and 0 bases, with 17 bases remaining between them. CDR3 sequence reads: CASSHYGTRNSYEQYF. The CDR3 region has the DNA TGTGCCAGCAGCCATTACGGGACTCGAAACTCCTACGAGCAGTACTTC.

This CDR3 reads CASSPFSLQDEQFF. In nucleotides, the CDR3 is TGTGCCAGCAGTCCCTTCTCGCTTCAGGATGAGCAGTTCTTC. The J gene is TRBJ2-1, the V gene TRBV6-1; D not certain. Germline V gives CDR1 MNHNS, CDR2 SASEGT. This CDR3 has 14 residues. Trimming took 5 bases from V and 8 from J, leaving 16 bases between them.

The chain links TRBV28 to TRBJ2-1, with 9 bases that match TRBD1. The CDR3 has 15 amino acids. With 2 bases clipped from V and 7 bases from J, the junction kept 6 bases outside the gene matches. Germline assignment: CDR1 MDHEN and CDR2 SYDVKM. CDR3 in amino acids: CASSLLLDRGNEQFF. The CDR3 coding sequence is TGTGCCAGCAGTTTACTGCTTGACAGGGGGAATGAGCAGTTCTTC.

V gene TRBV29-1 combines with J gene TRBJ1-2; TRBD1 might be the D (5 bases). V was trimmed by 5 bases and J by 8 bases, leaving 15 bases between them. The CDR3 spans 12 residues. Germline CDR1 and CDR2: SQVTM and ANQGSEA. The CDR3: CSVLVGEGGYTF. As DNA, the CDR3 is TGCAGCGTTCTCGTAGGGGAAGGGGGCTACACCTTC.

J is TRBJ1-2 and V is TRBV5-4, with a tentative D call TRBD1 (6 bases). Trimming removed 4 bases from V and 8 bases from J, with 18 bases in between. Germline V gene sequence: CDR1 SGHNT, CDR2 YYREEE (reference sequence). This CDR3 region has 14 residues. This CDR3 reads CASSPVAGERGYTF. DNA of the CDR3: TGTGCCAGCAGCCCGGTGGCAGGGGAGAGGGGCTACACCTTC.

The genes are TRBV6-6 and TRBJ2-3; 8 bases are a match to TRBD1. J lost 1 base, V lost 6 bases, and 6 bases had no gene match. Germline values: CDR1 MNHNY, CDR2 SVGAGI (reference sequence). CDR3 length: 15 amino acids. CDR3 in amino acids: CASRTTGEGTDTQYF. The CDR3 region has the DNA TGTGCCAGCAGGACGACAGGGGAAGGCACAGATACGCAGTATTTT.

In this sample, this clone turned up once. The rearrangement joins TRBV7-9 to TRBJ2-1; TRBD2 aligns across 10 bases. The CDR3 covers 15 residues. In germline, CDR1 is SEHNR, CDR2 FQNEAQ (reference sequence). With 3 bases clipped from V and 4 bases from J, the junction kept 3 bases outside the gene matches. The DNA for the CDR3 is TGTGCCAGCAGCTTGAGCGGGGGGGGTTACAATGAGCAGTTCTTC. It specifies CASSLSGGGYNEQFF.

This chain connects TRBV27 to TRBJ2-5; TRBD2 matches at 13 bases. Trimming at V came to 5 bases and at J to 4 bases, leaving 7 bases not matched to a gene. Germline CDR1 MNHEY, CDR2 SMNVEV (reference sequence). The length of the CDR3 is 16 residues. Here the CDR3 DNA reads TGTGCCAGCAGTCCCCGACTAGCGGGAGGTAGAGAGACCCAGTACTTC. Encoded protein: CASSPRLAGGRETQYF.

On this clone: Its ends do not fully match the called genes, so a read error is possible. In DNA, the CDR3 is TGTTCCAGCAGCGAAGACAGGCGGCCCCAGCATTTT. This codes for CSSSEDRRPQHF. The chain couples TRBV7-9 to TRBJ1-5; tentative D call: TRBD1 (6 bases). The CDR3 runs to 12 residues. CDR1 and CDR2 (germline): SEHNR, FQNEAQ (reference sequence).

The chain uses TRBV21-1 and TRBJ2-5; the D call TRBD2 from the table was never checked on the DNA. TRBV21-1 is a pseudogene. CDR3 size: 17 residues. The CDR3 coding sequence is TGTGCCAGCAGCCTATCGGGTACTAGCGGGTTTTGGGAGACCCAGTACTTC. Amino acids: CASSLSGTSGFWETQYF.

This clone was picked up a small number of times. The rearrangement links TRBV6-1 to TRBJ1-5; D unresolved. The CDR3 has 15 residues. The germline V gene encodes CDR1 MNHNS and CDR2 SASEGT. Trimming stripped 7 bases from V and 0 bases from J, with 13 bases between. CDR3 amino acids: CASTQIPSSNQPQHF. The CDR3 DNA sequence: TGTGCCAGCACGCAGATCCCCTCTAGCAATCAGCCCCAGCATTTT.

The gene calls are TRBV6-1 and TRBJ2-2; TRBD1 matches 7 bases. V trimming: 10 bases; J trimming: 0 bases; junction bases outside the gene matches: 5. There are 14 residues in the CDR3. Germline V lookup: CDR1 MNHNS, CDR2 SASEGT. The CDR3 coding sequence is TGTGCCACCGGGACAGTTGCGAACACCGGGGAGCTGTTTTTT. Its translation: CATGTVANTGELFF.

The chain recombines TRBV28 with TRBJ1-2; D is undetermined. Trimming took off 3 bases at V and 5 bases at J, with 13 bases between the two ends. CDR1 is MDHEN and CDR2 is SYDVKM in the germline V gene. The CDR3 covers 14 residues. The CDR3 DNA reads as TGTGCCAGCAGTTTCCCCGGTAGGAGGTATGGCTACACCTTC. Residues: CASSFPGRRYGYTF.

For the CDR3, the DNA is TGTGCCTGGATTAGCAGCGCAGATACGCAGTATTTT. The encoded protein is CAWISSADTQYF. The V and J genes are TRBV30 and TRBJ2-3; D unresolved. The V end lost 4 bases, the J end lost 4 bases, and 9 bases lay between the germline ends. The CDR3 is 12 amino acids. CDR1 and CDR2 from the germline V gene are GTSNPN and SVGIG (reference sequence).

V is TRBV7-2 and J is TRBJ2-3; 8 nucleotides line up with TRBD1. Germline V CDR1 and CDR2: SGHTA, FQGNSA. J lost 4 bases, V lost 3 bases, and 6 bases had no gene match. The length of the CDR3 is 15 residues. CDR3 sequence (DNA): TGTGCCAGCAGCTTGTCCAGGGGGCCGGCAGATACGCAGTATTTT. This gives the protein CASSLSRGPADTQYF.

CDR3 sequence (DNA): TGTGCCAGCAGTGGTGTCAGGGCGCACGAGCAGTACTTC. Protein: CASSGVRAHEQYF. The chain employs TRBV2 and TRBJ2-7; D perhaps matches TRBD1 (5 bases). This CDR3 comprises 13 residues. Between the trimmed V and J ends, which lost 4 bases and 5 bases, there was a span of 12 bases. The germline V gene has CDR1 SNHLY and CDR2 FYNNEI.

V usage is TRBV7-3 and J usage is TRBJ2-1, with 11 nucleotides matching TRBD2. J gave up 4 bases and V 5 bases, and 4 bases lay outside the gene matches. This CDR3 spans 15 amino acids. In germline, CDR1 is SGHTA, CDR2 FQGTGA. The CDR3 nucleotides read TGTGCCAGCAGCCCCCGACTAGCGGGATACAATGAGCAGTTCTTC. This encodes CASSPRLAGYNEQFF.

This chain connects TRBV9 to TRBJ2-1; unclear D gene. CDR3 length: 14 residues. The germline gives CDR1 SGDLS, CDR2 YYNGEE. Trimming stripped 0 bases from V and 8 bases from J, with 12 bases between. The CDR3 DNA follows: TGTGCCAGCAGCGTAGGCCCGAGAGCTGATGAGCAGTTCTTC. This gives the protein CASSVGPRADEQFF.

This chain joins TRBV2 and TRBJ1-5; 7 bases are a match to TRBD1. Germline loops: CDR1 SNHLY, CDR2 FYNNEI. The CDR3 is 17 amino acids. J was trimmed by 0 bases and V by 3 bases; bases with no gene match: 8. CDR3 sequence: CASSDLRTGHSNQPQHF. The CDR3 DNA sequence: TGTGCCAGCAGTGACCTCAGGACAGGTCATAGCAATCAGCCCCAGCATTTT.

With regard to this clone: A read error may produce the germline difference seen at one junction end. The V and J genes are TRBV11-3 and TRBJ2-6; 10 bases are a match to TRBD1. CDR1 and CDR2 from the germline V gene are SGHNT and YENEEA. The CDR3 covers 19 residues. CDR3 sequence: CASSSSRDRGVPGANGLTF. In DNA form, the CDR3 reads TGTGCCAGCAGCTCCTCGAGGGACAGGGGTGTCCCTGGGGCCAACGGCCTGACTTTC.